These 9 T cell receptor beta chains came from one sample sequenced in a study of T cells in Graves' hyperthyroidism and ophthalmopathy. From RNA transcripts, TCR beta CDR3 regions were amplified. First-round RT-PCR with HTBI primers amplified the TCR CDR3 region. MiXCR, run by TCRdb on the multiplex PCR reads, gives a single entry per CDR3 protein. The sample lists 340,000 or so distinct CDR3 sequences; 15% to 20% were seen once. Sequenced input: blood. The receptors were gathered from a woman in her forties or fifties with Graves' hyperthyroidism.

About this clonotype: This clone may be a read error of a much larger clone one base away. The CDR3 region has the DNA TGTGTCAGCAGCCGGGAGGGGGATACCGAAGCTTTCTTT. It is translated as CVSSREGDTEAFF. The genes are TRBV3-1 and TRBJ1-1; TRBD1 might be the D (6 bases). Germline values: CDR1 LGHDT, CDR2 YNNKEL (reference sequence). This CDR3 is 13 amino acids long.

The sample holds a few counts of this clonotype. V and J are TRBV19 and TRBJ1-2, with 10 bases that match TRBD1. Germline CDR1 LNHDA, CDR2 SQIVND (reference sequence). The CDR3 spans 13 residues. V shed 7 bases and J 6 bases; nucleotides not matched to a gene: 5. CDR3 sequence (DNA): TGTGCCAGTATTTCGGGACAGGGGCATGGCTACACCTTC. Its translation: CASISGQGHGYTF.

This clonotype occurred many times. V gene TRBV28 combines with J gene TRBJ2-2; tentative D call: TRBD1 (6 bases). Germline lookup yields CDR1 MDHEN and CDR2 SYDVKM. The V gene lost 7 bases and the J gene lost 0 bases, with 18 bases spanning the gap. The CDR3 has 17 amino acids. CDR3 DNA sequence: TGTGCCAGCAACCGAATGGTGGGGGCCGCGAACACCGGGGAGCTGTTTTTT. This codes for CASNRMVGAANTGELFF.

The V gene is TRBV5-1, the J gene TRBJ2-1; 7 nucleotides agree with TRBD2. The CDR3 consists of 15 residues. Germline CDR1 SGHRS, CDR2 YFSETQ. J was trimmed by 6 bases and V by 0 bases; bases with no gene match: 6. CDR3: CASSLALALTNEQFF. CDR3 nucleotide sequence: TGCGCCAGCAGCTTGGCACTAGCGCTAACCAATGAGCAGTTCTTC.

The rearrangement uses TRBV6-1 and TRBJ2-1; no definite D call. The germline V gene encodes CDR1 MNHNS and CDR2 SASEGT. The CDR3 consists of 15 residues. V dropped 6 bases and J dropped 2 bases, with 14 bases sitting between them. The CDR3 DNA is TGTGCCAGCAGCGCCGATCCCCGCCCCTACAATGAGCAGTTCTTC. This sequence encodes CASSADPRPYNEQFF.

In this sample, this clonotype turned up a few times. The genes are TRBV19 and TRBJ2-5; D may be TRBD1 or TRBD2 (5 bases each). The germline V and J ends were trimmed by 6 bases and 1 base, with 9 bases remaining between them. This CDR3 is 13 amino acids long. The germline V gene encodes CDR1 LNHDA and CDR2 SQIVND (reference sequence). The CDR3 loop is CASRAGTQETQYF. Written as DNA, the CDR3 is TGTGCCAGTAGGGCCGGGACCCAAGAGACCCAGTACTTC.

Comments on this clonotype: A single base separates this from a much larger clone, so it may be a read error. The chain combines TRBV7-9 with TRBJ2-1; D might be TRBD2 (5 bases). In germline, CDR1 is SEHNR, CDR2 FQNEAQ (reference sequence). CDR3 length equals 13 residues. CDR3 in DNA: TGTGTCAGCGGACGAGGAAGGGTGGATGAGCAGTTCTTC. This sequence encodes CVSGRGRVDEQFF.

The chain combines TRBV20-1 with TRBJ2-7; TRBD2 matches at 9 bases. V trimming: 0 bases; J trimming: 2 bases; junction bases outside the gene matches: 5. Germline-derived CDR1 and CDR2 are DFQATT and SNEGSKA (reference sequence). The CDR3 sequence is 15 residues long. The CDR3 sequence: CSARDVAGEAYEQYF. Here the CDR3 DNA reads TGCAGTGCTAGAGACGTAGCGGGGGAGGCCTACGAGCAGTACTTC.

V is TRBV19 and J is TRBJ1-5; 7 bases agree with TRBD1. The CDR3 totals 14 residues. The ends lost 5 bases at V and 5 bases at J; junction bases unmatched: 6. Germline loops: CDR1 LNHDA, CDR2 SQIVND (reference sequence). DNA of the CDR3: TGTGCCAGTAGTGGTGCAGGGGGGGATCAGCCCCAGCATTTT. It translates to CASSGAGGDQPQHF.